Below are 22 T cell receptor beta chains sequenced from a single sample in a study of T cells in Graves' hyperthyroidism and ophthalmopathy. Researchers took RNA transcripts and amplified the TCR beta CDR3 regions from them. The HTBI primer set was used in a first-round RT-PCR of the TCR CDR3. TCRdb redid the calling of the multiplex PCR reads with MiXCR, one entry per CDR3 protein. The sample lists about 530,000 distinct CDR3 sequences, roughly a sixth occurring once. Sequencing used blood. These receptors were taken from a woman between 18 and 29 years old with Graves' ophthalmopathy.

There are a few counts of this clonotype. The chain has TRBV4-3 and TRBJ2-1; 8 bases are shared with TRBD1. CDR1 is LGHNA and CDR2 is YSLEER in the germline V gene. The junction had 14 bases not matched to a gene; V was cut back by 4 bases and J by 3 bases. This CDR3 is built from 18 residues. The CDR3 here is CASSLGIQTGENYNEQFF. CDR3 DNA: TGCGCCAGCAGCCTCGGAATCCAGACAGGGGAAAACTACAATGAGCAGTTCTTC.

This clonotype was counted ten times or more. This sequence joins TRBV29-1 and TRBJ2-3; TRBD2 matches at 10 bases. The CDR3 is made up of 15 amino acids. The J segment lost 4 bases and the V segment lost 5 bases, leaving 9 bases of the junction unmatched. CDR1 and CDR2 from the germline V gene are SQVTM and ANQGSEA. The CDR3 DNA follows: TGCAGCGTTAATTCCCCTAGCGGGAGTCCAGATACGCAGTATTTT. Its translation: CSVNSPSGSPDTQYF.

As for this clonotype: With a much larger clone just one base away, this may be a read error. V and J are TRBV7-2 and TRBJ2-3; TRBD1 might be the D (5 bases). V was shortened by 3 bases and J by 2 bases, with 18 bases between the two germline ends. The length of the CDR3 is 17 residues. The germline CDR1 and CDR2 sequences are SGHTA and FQGNSA. The CDR3 loop is CASSFETRGRVTDTQYF. CDR3 sequence (DNA): TGTGCCAGCAGCTTTGAGACAAGGGGTCGGGTCACAGATACGCAGTATTTT.

This clonotype has more than one count but fewer than ten. V gene TRBV28 combines with J gene TRBJ1-2; the D is unclear. V lost 3 bases, J lost 8 bases, and 16 bases lay in between. This CDR3 has 14 residues. Germline CDR1 reads MDHEN; CDR2 reads SYDVKM. The CDR3 loop reads CASSLYSSLSGYTF. CDR3 nucleotide sequence: TGTGCCAGCAGTTTGTACAGCTCGCTATCCGGCTACACCTTC.

This clonotype was seen at least ten times. This sequence joins TRBV6-1 and TRBJ1-2; no firm D call. Germline CDR1 reads MNHNS; CDR2 reads SASEGT. This CDR3 is 12 amino acids long. V was pared by 2 bases and J by 2 bases, with 3 bases between. The CDR3 bases are TGTGCCAGCAGTGAACAGAACTATGGCTACACCTTC. It encodes CASSEQNYGYTF.

This clonotype was observed many times. The rearrangement uses TRBV6-1 and TRBJ2-5; 9 nucleotides agree with TRBD1. Trimming cost V 5 bases and J 5 bases; bases outside gene matches: 12. Germline-derived CDR1 and CDR2 are MNHNS and SASEGT. The CDR3 is 16 residues long. CDR3 residues: CASSSQPGQGGETQYF. The CDR3 region has the DNA TGTGCCAGCAGTTCACAGCCGGGACAGGGAGGCGAGACCCAGTACTTC.

As for this clonotype: A read error is possible here, since a much larger clone lies one base away. The V and J genes are TRBV5-1 and TRBJ2-1; D not certain. Per germline, CDR1 SGHRS and CDR2 YFSETQ. The length of the CDR3 is 15 residues. The V end was cut by 0 bases, the J end by 5 bases, with 12 bases between. As DNA, the CDR3 is TGCGCCAGCAGCTTGGGGCAGAGCACCCACAATGAGCAGTTCTTC. Protein product: CASSLGQSTHNEQFF.

This chain links TRBV20-1 with TRBJ1-6; 7 bases match TRBD1. The trim removed 6 bases at V and 9 bases at J, leaving 8 bases unmatched. CDR3 length: 13 residues. The germline V gene encodes CDR1 DFQATT and CDR2 SNEGSKA (reference sequence). The CDR3 region has the DNA TGCAGTGCCCCACAGGGGCTCGGTTCACCCCTCCACTTT. Amino acids: CSAPQGLGSPLHF.

The J gene is TRBJ2-7, the V gene TRBV3-1; 7 bases agree with TRBD2. The CDR3 spans 17 residues. The ends lost 3 bases at V and 0 bases at J; junction bases unmatched: 11. From germline, CDR1 is LGHDT and CDR2 YNNKEL (reference sequence). DNA for the CDR3: TGTGCCAGCAGCCAGGGGGAAAAAGCGGGACTCTCCTACGAGCAGTACTTC. Protein: CASSQGEKAGLSYEQYF.

Many counts were recorded for this clonotype. The chain uses TRBV27 and TRBJ2-7, with 13 bases lining up with TRBD2. Germline-derived CDR1 and CDR2 are MNHEY and SMNVEV (reference sequence). V lost 6 bases, J lost 4 bases, and 15 bases stayed unmatched. This CDR3 region has 18 residues. The DNA for the CDR3 is TGTGCCAGCAGGGGGGGGACTAGCGGGGCAGGGGTGATATACGAGCAGTACTTC. This codes for CASRGGTSGAGVIYEQYF.

There are many counts of this clonotype. V is TRBV11-2 and J is TRBJ2-3; TRBD2 matches 14 bases. Trimming took 9 bases from V and 2 from J; bases not matched to a gene: 10. This CDR3 has 17 residues. Germline lookup yields CDR1 SGHAT and CDR2 FQNNGV. CDR3 bases: TGTGCCAGTAGACTAGCGGGAGGGCCGGCGGACACAGATACGCAGTATTTT. It codes for CASRLAGGPADTDTQYF.

This clonotype was recorded many times. The chain is built from TRBV28 and TRBJ2-1, with a possible D match to TRBD2 (7 bases). Trimming removed 4 bases at V and 4 bases at J, with 17 bases between. The germline gives CDR1 MDHEN, CDR2 SYDVKM. This CDR3 has 16 residues. CDR3 in amino acids: CASSSPRGGSYNEQFF. The CDR3 region has the DNA TGTGCCAGCAGTTCCCCCAGGGGCGGGAGTTACAATGAGCAGTTCTTC.

This clonotype has more than one count but fewer than ten. The V gene is TRBV19, the J gene TRBJ1-1; TRBD1 matches 8 bases. Losses at the gene ends were 6 bases for V and 4 bases for J; bases not matched to a gene: 7. This CDR3 is 14 amino acids long. Germline V gene data show CDR1 as LNHDA and CDR2 as SQIVND (reference sequence). In DNA form, the CDR3 reads TGTGCCAGTAGGGGGTACAGGGGGTCCACTGAAGCTTTCTTT. This translates into CASRGYRGSTEAFF.

This clonotype was observed many times. The CDR3 DNA sequence: TGTGCCAGCAGCAACCCCTATGGCGGGAGAAACCCAGATACGCAGTATTTT. This translates into CASSNPYGGRNPDTQYF. The chain uses TRBV11-3 and TRBJ2-3, with 7 bases lining up with TRBD2. Germline CDR1 and CDR2: SGHNT and YENEEA. The CDR3 is 17 amino acids. Trimming at V came to 5 bases and at J to 4 bases, leaving 15 bases not matched to a gene.

This clonotype was counted at least ten times. The chain has TRBV18 and TRBJ2-2; TRBD1 matches at 7 bases. This CDR3 has 15 amino acids. Trimming cost V 3 bases and J 0 bases; bases outside gene matches: 1. CDR1 and CDR2 (germline): KGHSH, LQKENI. DNA of the CDR3: TGTGCCAGCTCACCCGGACAGGCGAACACCGGGGAGCTGTTTTTT. Translating gives CASSPGQANTGELFF.

This clonotype came up many times. The J gene is TRBJ1-6, the V gene TRBV12-3 or TRBV12-4; TRBD1 matches at 7 bases. With V trimmed by 4 bases and J by 7 bases, 7 bases remained unmatched. This CDR3 has 15 residues. This CDR3 is CASSSRQGGNSPLHF. CDR3 bases: TGTGCCAGCAGTTCCCGACAGGGAGGCAATTCACCCCTCCACTTT.

This clonotype was counted only a few times. The chain couples TRBV20-1 to TRBJ1-2; D call uncertain. Germline lookup yields CDR1 DFQATT and CDR2 SNEGSKA (reference sequence). V dropped 2 bases and J dropped 4 bases, with 5 bases sitting between them. The CDR3 sequence is 11 residues long. The CDR3 DNA follows: TGCAGTGCTAGACCCAGCTATGGCTACACCTTC. Its protein product is CSARPSYGYTF.

J is TRBJ2-7 and V is TRBV11-2, with TRBD2 as a possible D gene (5 bases). The last part of the DNA fits TRBJ2-1 better; the J call may be wrong. Germline CDR1 reads SGHAT; CDR2 reads FQNNGV. The CDR3 contains 14 residues. CDR3 sequence: CASSLPGFSHEQFF. CDR3 nucleotides: TGTGCCAGCAGCCTACCGGGATTCTCCCACGAGCAGTTCTTC.

V and J are TRBV20-1 and TRBJ1-2, with D uncertain. This CDR3 is 16 amino acids long. The ends were cut back, 1 base at V and 3 bases at J, with 18 bases in the middle. Germline CDR1 and CDR2: DFQATT and SNEGSKA (reference sequence). In DNA, the CDR3 is TGCAGTGCTAGAGTCTACCGGGCTCTAAGGGACTATGGCTACACCTTC. This sequence encodes CSARVYRALRDYGYTF.

This clonotype was seen repeatedly, ten times or more. This CDR3 is CASSLGRENYEQYF. The CDR3 coding sequence is TGTGCCAGCAGTTTAGGGCGAGAAAACTACGAGCAGTACTTC. This chain links TRBV28 with TRBJ2-7; D is uncertain. CDR1 is MDHEN and CDR2 is SYDVKM in the germline V gene. Trimming cost V 2 bases and J 3 bases, with 11 bases left between them. This CDR3 has 14 residues.

The gene calls are TRBV2 and TRBJ2-2, with TRBD1 matching over 7 bases. V dropped 8 bases and J dropped 1; count of bases not matched to a gene: 10. The CDR3 is 16 amino acids. Germline V gene data show CDR1 as SNHLY and CDR2 as FYNNEI. The CDR3 here is CASGVIGTENTGELFF. The CDR3 DNA reads as TGTGCCAGCGGTGTTATTGGGACAGAGAACACCGGGGAGCTGTTTTTT.

This clonotype was observed many times. The gene calls are TRBV20-1 and TRBJ1-6; no reliable D call. Trimming took off 5 bases at V and 0 bases at J, with 17 bases between the two ends. Germline CDR1 and CDR2: DFQATT and SNEGSKA (reference sequence). The CDR3 extends over 17 amino acids. The CDR3 DNA reads as TGCAGTGCTTCCCGGCGGAGCCTGAGCTCCTATAATTCACCCCTCCACTTT. This codes for CSASRRSLSSYNSPLHF.